Below are 15 T cell receptor beta chains sequenced from a single sample in a study of blood T cell repertoires in COVID-19. Method: immunoSEQ multiplex PCR; TCRdb's copy keeps in-frame clones and lacks some. The sample records about 530,000 clones, 70% to 90% being singletons. Sequenced material: peripheral blood. Receptor source: a woman between 50 and 59 years old with COVID-19, enrolled during active disease.

Here the CDR3 DNA reads TGTGCCAGCAGCCCCTCAGGGCAGCAATACACCGGGGAGCTGTTTTTT. Translating it yields CASSPSGQQYTGELFF. This chain links TRBV7-6 with TRBJ2-2, with D perhaps TRBD1 (5 bases). The CDR3 has 16 residues. Trimming left V 5 bases short and J 3 bases short, with 16 bases between. Germline loops: CDR1 SGHVS, CDR2 FNYEAQ.

The chain employs TRBV28 and TRBJ1-2; 11 nucleotides agree with TRBD1. The CDR3 has 15 residues. Germline CDR1 MDHEN, CDR2 SYDVKM. J lost 4 bases, V lost 5 bases, and 6 bases had no gene match. The CDR3 DNA is TGTGCCAGCAGTCTAGGGACAGGGGGAAGCTATGGCTACACCTTC. Amino acid sequence: CASSLGTGGSYGYTF.

This clone was seen more than once but under ten times. Other DNA sequences in the same sample also yield this CDR3. The gene calls are TRBV6-1 and TRBJ1-1; a possible D gene is TRBD1 (5 bases). The germline gives CDR1 MNHNS, CDR2 SASEGT. V was shortened by 1 base and J by 5 bases, with 8 bases between the two germline ends. There are 13 residues in the CDR3. CDR3 residues: CASSEGRGTEAFF. For the CDR3, the DNA is TGTGCCAGCAGTGAAGGAAGGGGAACTGAAGCTTTCTTT.

The genes are TRBV6-1 and TRBJ1-5, with D perhaps matching TRBD1 (5 bases). The germline CDR1 and CDR2 sequences are MNHNS and SASEGT. This CDR3 spans 16 amino acids. Trimming pared 0 bases from V and 1 base from J, leaving 10 bases between. CDR3: CASSEAWGRSNQPQHF. The CDR3 coding sequence is TGTGCCAGCAGTGAAGCGTGGGGGAGGAGCAATCAGCCCCAGCATTTT.

The rearrangement uses TRBV6-6 and TRBJ2-2, with 8 bases aligning to TRBD1. CDR3 length equals 16 residues. Trimming at V came to 7 bases and at J to 1 base, leaving 8 bases not matched to a gene. CDR1 MNHNY and CDR2 SVGAGI come from the germline V gene (reference sequence). CDR3 nucleotides: TGTGCCAGCACCCCAGCCGGGACAGGGAACACCGGGGAGCTGTTTTTT. Protein: CASTPAGTGNTGELFF.

The V and J genes are TRBV28 and TRBJ2-7; possibly TRBD2 for D (5 bases). The CDR3 is 13 amino acids. Germline CDR1 reads MDHEN; CDR2 reads SYDVKM. V was cut by 4 bases and J by 5 bases, with 12 bases left in between. CDR3 nucleotide sequence: TGTGCCAGCAGTTCGATAGGGAGCCACGAGCAGTACTTC. This sequence encodes CASSSIGSHEQYF.

The chain uses TRBV19 and TRBJ2-2; no reliable D call. The CDR3 runs to 14 residues. The germline V gene encodes CDR1 LNHDA and CDR2 SQIVND (reference sequence). V was pared by 4 bases and J by 3 bases, with 9 bases between. The CDR3 region is CASSTDYYTGELFF. In DNA, the CDR3 is TGTGCCAGTAGTACAGATTACTACACCGGGGAGCTGTTTTTT.

The rearrangement joins TRBV12-3 or TRBV12-4 to TRBJ2-1, with D tentatively TRBD1 (5 bases). The CDR3 totals 13 residues. The V end was cut by 5 bases, the J end by 7 bases, with 12 bases between. The CDR3 coding sequence is TGTGCCAGCAGTCCAGGGATGCTAAATGAGCAGTTCTTC. It translates to CASSPGMLNEQFF.

The sample holds one count of this clone. The rearrangement joins TRBV5-1 to TRBJ1-1; D is perhaps TRBD1 (6 bases). Germline V gene sequence: CDR1 SGHRS, CDR2 YFSETQ. The CDR3 sequence is 19 residues long. Trimming removed 1 base at V and 5 bases at J, with 27 bases between. The CDR3 DNA reads TGCGCCAGCAGCTTGAGAGGTACGTCCAAACAGGGTGTTGGGACTGAAGCTTTCTTT. This sequence encodes CASSLRGTSKQGVGTEAFF.

CDR3: CATSEGSAAITDTQYF. CDR3 bases: TGTGCCACCAGTGAAGGTAGCGCAGCCATAACAGATACGCAGTATTTT. V and J are TRBV24-1 and TRBJ2-3, with D maybe TRBD2 (5 bases). The germline V gene has CDR1 KGHDR and CDR2 SFDVKD. The CDR3 covers 16 residues. Trimming took off 4 bases at V and 3 bases at J, with 16 bases between the two ends.

The V and J genes are TRBV28 and TRBJ1-2, with D perhaps matching TRBD1 (6 bases). Trimming removed 6 bases from V and 1 base from J, with 9 bases in between. The length of the CDR3 is 13 residues. Germline values: CDR1 MDHEN, CDR2 SYDVKM. The CDR3 spells CASRDSYNYGYTF. Written as DNA, the CDR3 is TGTGCCAGCAGGGACAGTTATAACTATGGCTACACCTTC.

V usage is TRBV5-4 and J usage is TRBJ2-5; D is uncertain. Per the germline V gene, CDR1 is SGHNT and CDR2 is YYREEE (reference sequence). This CDR3 spans 14 amino acids. V was trimmed by 0 bases and J by 2 bases, leaving 8 bases between them. The CDR3 spells CASSLAGQQETQYF. The CDR3 nucleotides read TGTGCCAGCAGCTTGGCCGGTCAACAAGAGACCCAGTACTTC.

This chain connects TRBV7-8 to TRBJ2-7; maybe TRBD1 (6 bases). Germline CDR1 and CDR2: SGHVS and FQNEAQ. V lost 5 bases, J lost 6 bases, and 11 bases lay in between. This CDR3 comprises 12 residues. CDR3 bases: TGTGCCAGCAGCCCAGGGGAAACCGAGCAGTACTTC. It encodes CASSPGETEQYF.

V is TRBV4-1 and J is TRBJ1-4; D remains unclear. There are 14 residues in the CDR3. Trimming cost V 6 bases and J 3 bases, with 11 bases left between them. CDR1 is MGHRA and CDR2 is YSYEKL in the germline V gene. Here the CDR3 DNA reads TGCGCCAGCAGGCGGACGGAGGCTAATGAAAAACTGTTTTTT. Amino acids: CASRRTEANEKLFF.

The chain joins TRBV4-2 to TRBJ2-7; 9 bases line up with TRBD2. Trimming cost V 0 bases and J 4 bases; bases outside gene matches: 10. Germline CDR1 reads LGHNA; CDR2 reads YNFKEQ. This CDR3 contains 17 residues. CDR3 residues: CASSQDSSGVMGYEQYF. The CDR3 DNA reads TGTGCCAGCAGCCAAGACTCTAGCGGGGTGATGGGATACGAGCAGTACTTC.